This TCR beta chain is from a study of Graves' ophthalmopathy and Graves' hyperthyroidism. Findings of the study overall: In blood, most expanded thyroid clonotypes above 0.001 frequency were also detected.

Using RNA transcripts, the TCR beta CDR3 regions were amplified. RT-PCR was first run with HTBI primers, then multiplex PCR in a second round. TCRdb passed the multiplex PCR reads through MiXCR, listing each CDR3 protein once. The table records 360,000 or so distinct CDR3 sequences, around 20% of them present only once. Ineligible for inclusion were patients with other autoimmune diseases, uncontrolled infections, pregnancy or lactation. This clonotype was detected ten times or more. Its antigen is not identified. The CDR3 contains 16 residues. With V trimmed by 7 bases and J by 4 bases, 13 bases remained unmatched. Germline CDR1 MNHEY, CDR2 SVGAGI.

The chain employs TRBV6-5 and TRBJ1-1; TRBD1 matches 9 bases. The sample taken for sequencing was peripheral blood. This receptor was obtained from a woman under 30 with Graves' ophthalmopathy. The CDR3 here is CASISWHRGRSTEAFF. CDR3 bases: TGTGCCAGCATTTCATGGCACAGGGGGCGAAGCACTGAAGCTTTCTTT.